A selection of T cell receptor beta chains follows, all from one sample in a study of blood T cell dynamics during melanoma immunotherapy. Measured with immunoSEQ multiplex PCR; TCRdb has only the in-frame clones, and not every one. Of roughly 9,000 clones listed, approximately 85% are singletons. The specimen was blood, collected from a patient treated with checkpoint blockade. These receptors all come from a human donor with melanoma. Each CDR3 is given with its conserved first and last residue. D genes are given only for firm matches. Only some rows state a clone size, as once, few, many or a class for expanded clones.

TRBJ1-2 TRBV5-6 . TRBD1 TGTGCCAGCAGCTTCACGGACAGGGAATATGGCTACACCTTC CASSFTDREYGYTF
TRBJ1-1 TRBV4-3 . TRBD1 TGCGCCAGCAGCCGACAGGGGAGGGACACTGAAGCTTTCTTT CASSRQGRDTEAFF
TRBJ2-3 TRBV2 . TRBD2 TGTGCCAGCAGCAAAGGACTAGCGGGGGGCGTAGATACGCAGTATTTT CASSKGLAGGVDTQYF
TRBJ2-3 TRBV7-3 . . TGTGCCAGCAGCCATGTTGCCAACACGCAGTATTTT CASSHVANTQYF
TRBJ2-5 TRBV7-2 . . TGTGCCAGCAGCCCCGAGCGTGAGACCCAGTACTTC CASSPERETQYF
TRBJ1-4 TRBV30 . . TGTGCCTGGAGAGACCGCAGGGGAGGGAATGAAAAACTGTTTTTT CAWRDRRGGNEKLFF
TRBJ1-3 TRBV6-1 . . TGTGCCAGCAGGCCGGGACGGAGCTCTGGAAACACCATATATTTT CASRPGRSSGNTIYF
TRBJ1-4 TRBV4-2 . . TGTGCCAGCAGCCAAGATCGGGGCCAGGGTAACCTGGCAACTAATGAAAAACTGTTTTTT CASSQDRGQGNLATNEKLFF
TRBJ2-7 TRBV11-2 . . TGTGCCAGCAGCTTAGGGTATTCAGGGTGGGAGCAGTACTTC CASSLGYSGWEQYF
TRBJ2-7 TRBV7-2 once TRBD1 TGTGCCAGCAGCCGACAGGGCGCTACTTACGAGCAGTACTTC CASSRQGATYEQYF
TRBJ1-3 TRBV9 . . TGTGCCAGCAGCGTAGGTTGGGGGAGAAACACCATATATTTT CASSVGWGRNTIYF
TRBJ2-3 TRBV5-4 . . TGTGCCAGCAGCTTTAGAACAGGGCCAGATACGCAGTATTTT CASSFRTGPDTQYF
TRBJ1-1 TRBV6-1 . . TGTGCCAGCAGTGATGGTGTTCGGAACACTGAAGCTTTCTTT CASSDGVRNTEAFF
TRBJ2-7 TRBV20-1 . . TGCAGTGCTCCGGGGGTCCACGAGCAGTACTTC CSAPGVHEQYF
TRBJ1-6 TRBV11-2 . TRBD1 TGTGCCAGCAGCCCTTCGACAGGGGGGCACGGTTCACCCCTCCACTTT CASSPSTGGHGSPLHF
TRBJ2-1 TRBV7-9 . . TGTGCCAGCAGCTTAAATCTCCGGGAGAGAAATGAGCAGTTCTTC CASSLNLRERNEQFF
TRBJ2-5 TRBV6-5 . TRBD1 TGTGCCAGCAGTTCCACATTACCGACAGGGAGAGAGACCCAGTACTTC CASSSTLPTGRETQYF
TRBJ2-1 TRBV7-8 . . TGTGCCAGCAGCTTAGTAAGGTTTTCGGCGGGACAGCGTAAAAACAATGAGCAGTTCTTC CASSLVRFSAGQRKNNEQFF
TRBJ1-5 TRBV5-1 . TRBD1 TGCGCCAGCAGCTTGGGGACAGGGGGCGGTGGAAATCAGCCCCAGCATTTT CASSLGTGGGGNQPQHF
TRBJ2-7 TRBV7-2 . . TGTGCCAGCAGCCCAAGTATAGGGCAGTACTTC CASSPSIGQYF
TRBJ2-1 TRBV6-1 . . TGTGCCAGCAATCGGGACTCTACGACCAATGAGCAGTTCTTC CASNRDSTTNEQFF
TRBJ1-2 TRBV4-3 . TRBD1 TGCGCCAGCAGCCAAGATCGGGGACAGGGAATCGCGCGCGGCTACACCTTC CASSQDRGQGIARGYTF
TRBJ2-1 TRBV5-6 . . TGTGCCAGCAGCCCCAAGATGAAGGGAGCCTACAATGAGCAGTTCTTC CASSPKMKGAYNEQFF
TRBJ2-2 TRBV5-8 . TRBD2 TGTGCCAGCAGCTTGGCCGGTCTAGCGGCGAACACCGGGGAGCTGTTTTTT CASSLAGLAANTGELFF
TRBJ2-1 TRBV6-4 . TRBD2 TGTGCCAGCAGTGACTCAGCTAGCGGGGAGTACAATGAGCAGTTCTTC CASSDSASGEYNEQFF
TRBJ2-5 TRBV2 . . TGTGCCAGCGGGGCGGGGACCCAGTACTTC CASGAGTQYF
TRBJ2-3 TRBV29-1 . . TGCAGCGTCGCGACAGGCACGAGGGGAGATACGCAGTATTTT CSVATGTRGDTQYF
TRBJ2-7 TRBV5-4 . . TGTGCCAGCAGCTTGAGAGGGTTCGGCAGGGAATACGAGCAGTACTTC CASSLRGFGREYEQYF
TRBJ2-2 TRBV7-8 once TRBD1 TGTGCCAGCAGCTTAGTCCAGGGGGCTGGGAACGGGGAGCTGTTTTTT CASSLVQGAGNGELFF
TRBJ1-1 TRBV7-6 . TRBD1 TGTGCCAGCAGCTTAGACGGGACAGGGGGGAACACTGAAGCTTTCTTT CASSLDGTGGNTEAFF
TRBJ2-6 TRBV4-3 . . TGCGCCAGCAGCCAAGACCCTAACTCTGGGGCCAACGTCCTGACTTTC CASSQDPNSGANVLTF
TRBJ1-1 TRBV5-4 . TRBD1 TGTGCCAGCACCCTCCAGGGGGTAAACACTGAAGCTTTCTTT CASTLQGVNTEAFF
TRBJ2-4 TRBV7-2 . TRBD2 TGTGCCAGCAGCTTACTAGCGGGGGATAAAAACATTCAGTACTTC CASSLLAGDKNIQYF
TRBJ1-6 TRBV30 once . TGTGCCTGGAGTGCCGGGACCGAGAATTCACCCCTCCACTTT CAWSAGTENSPLHF
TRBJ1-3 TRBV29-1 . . TGCAGCGTATGGGACGGAGGAAACACCATATATTTT CSVWDGGNTIYF
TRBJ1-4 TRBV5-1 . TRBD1 TGCGCCAGCAGCCAGGACAGGGGGGCGGAAAAACTGTTTTTT CASSQDRGAEKLFF
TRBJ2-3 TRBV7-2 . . TGTGCCAGCAGTCACCCAACAGATACGCAGTATTTT CASSHPTDTQYF
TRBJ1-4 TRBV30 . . TGTGCCTGGGGTGAGGGAACGGCAGCCGAAAAACTGTTTTTT CAWGEGTAAEKLFF
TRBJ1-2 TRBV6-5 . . TGTGCCAGTCGCTTTTCCTATGGCTACACCTTC CASRFSYGYTF
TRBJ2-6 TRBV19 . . TGTGCCAGTAGAAATCCGGGCAGGGTGGGCTCTGGGGCCAACGTCCTGACTTTC CASRNPGRVGSGANVLTF
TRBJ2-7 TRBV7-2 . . TGTGCCAGCAGCGGAGACTCCCCCTACGAGCAGTACTTC CASSGDSPYEQYF
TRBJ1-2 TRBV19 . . TGTGCCAGTAGTATCTTCGGCGGCCTCTCAGCGGATGGCTACACCTTC CASSIFGGLSADGYTF
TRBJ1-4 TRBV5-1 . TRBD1 TGCGCCAGCAGCTTGGACCCAGGGGGCTCGGATGAAAAACTGTTTTTT CASSLDPGGSDEKLFF
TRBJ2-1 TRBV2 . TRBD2 TGTGCCAGCAGCCCTAGCGGGGGGGCCCTCAATGAGCAGTTCTTC CASSPSGGALNEQFF
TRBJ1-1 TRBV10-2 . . TGCGCCAGCTCCAAAATCGGGGCTGAAGCTTTCTTT CASSKIGAEAFF
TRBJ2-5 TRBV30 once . TGTGCCTGGAGTGTAGGCTGGGAGCAGTACTTC CAWSVGWEQYF
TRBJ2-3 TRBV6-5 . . TGTGCCAGCAGTTACGAGTGGTCTCGCACAGATACGCAGTATTTT CASSYEWSRTDTQYF
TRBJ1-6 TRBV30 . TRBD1 TGTGCCTGGACCAACGTCGGCAGGGGGCTTTCACCCCTCCACTTT CAWTNVGRGLSPLHF